A single sample gave rise to the 22 T cell receptor beta chains below, sequenced in a study of regulatory T cells in long-lasting Graves disease. Building of the TCR beta libraries involved iRepertoire HTBI primers and Arm-PCR of CDR3 regions. Each CDR3 protein is one row after TCRdb ran MiXCR on the multiplex PCR reads. Here the sample spans some 500,000 distinct CDR3 sequences, roughly 16% being singletons. Time point in this sample: newly diagnosed GD, antithyroid drugs for less than 3 months. The TCR library was made from RNA that had been extracted from PBMCs in TRIzol. The same specimen was also included in a second study, on T cells in Graves' hyperthyroidism and ophthalmopathy.

Here the sequenced sample was peripheral blood mononuclear cells (PBMCs), taken at new diagnosis, from a patient treated with antithyroid drugs. These receptors were taken from a middle-aged woman with Graves disease.

This clonotype was seen a few times. J is TRBJ2-2 and V is TRBV7-9; 8 nucleotides align to TRBD1. Trimming cost V 2 bases and J 5 bases; bases outside gene matches: 16. Germline values: CDR1 SEHNR, CDR2 FQNEAQ (reference sequence). This CDR3 spans 19 amino acids. The CDR3 DNA follows: TGTGCCAGCAGCTTACGCCCTAAGATCGGACAGGGTGGAACCGGGGAGCTGTTTTTT. Encoded protein: CASSLRPKIGQGGTGELFF.

This clonotype showed up many times. The rearrangement uses TRBV29-1 and TRBJ2-3, with 10 bases that match TRBD2. V was clipped by 7 bases and J by 5 bases; unmatched bases: 6. The CDR3 loop spans 13 amino acids. CDR1 is SQVTM and CDR2 is ANQGSEA in the germline V gene. CDR3 sequence reads: CSGGAGGQDTQYF. For the CDR3, the DNA is TGCAGCGGGGGAGCGGGGGGGCAAGATACGCAGTATTTT.

This clonotype was observed many times. The J gene is TRBJ2-3, the V gene TRBV2, with D possibly matching TRBD2 (6 bases). The V gene's germline CDR1 is SNHLY and CDR2 FYNNEI. Deletions cut 8 bases from V and 0 bases from J, with 12 bases between. The CDR3 spans 14 residues. CDR3 coding DNA: TGTGCCAGCTCTGGACTACCTAGCACAGATACGCAGTATTTT. Protein sequence: CASSGLPSTDTQYF.

This clonotype was seen at least ten times. This chain connects TRBV15 to TRBJ2-7; maybe TRBD2 (6 bases). The CDR3 sequence is 12 residues long. The germline V gene encodes CDR1 LNHNV and CDR2 YYDKDF (reference sequence). Trimming took 5 bases from V and 4 from J, leaving 9 bases between them. This CDR3 reads CATSPGGYEQYF. The CDR3 DNA reads as TGTGCCACCAGCCCCGGGGGTTACGAGCAGTACTTC.

This clonotype was detected a few times. The chain couples TRBV9 to TRBJ1-1; D is unclear. CDR1 and CDR2 from the germline V gene are SGDLS and YYNGEE. V lost 0 bases to trimming and J lost 1 base, with 10 bases between them. The CDR3 extends over 15 amino acids. For the CDR3, the DNA is TGTGCCAGCAGCGTAGAATCGGGAGGGAACACTGAAGCTTTCTTT. Residues: CASSVESGGNTEAFF.

This clonotype has at least ten counts. The gene calls are TRBV18 and TRBJ2-7, with 9 bases identical to TRBD1. This CDR3 spans 13 amino acids. The V and J ends lost 4 bases and 5 bases, in that order; junction bases with no gene match: 3. CDR1 is KGHSH, CDR2 LQKENI, per germline. This CDR3 is CASSRTGADEQYF. CDR3 sequence (DNA): TGTGCCAGCTCACGGACAGGGGCGGACGAGCAGTACTTC.

This clonotype was found many times. J is TRBJ1-1 and V is TRBV7-9; D not certain. Between the trimmed V and J ends, which lost 5 bases and 1 base, there was a span of 8 bases. The germline V gene has CDR1 SEHNR and CDR2 FQNEAQ (reference sequence). The CDR3 runs 13 residues. CDR3 DNA: TGTGCCAGCAGCCTACAGCAGAACACTGAAGCTTTCTTT. Translating gives CASSLQQNTEAFF.

This clonotype was observed a handful of times. The rearrangement uses TRBV5-4 and TRBJ2-1; possible D gene TRBD1, 5 bases. The CDR3 contains 16 residues. CDR1 is SGHNT and CDR2 is YYREEE in the germline V gene (reference sequence). V was shortened by 4 bases and J by 4 bases, with 18 bases between the two germline ends. CDR3 DNA: TGTGCCAGCAGCCCGGACAAAGGAGCGAGTTACAATGAGCAGTTCTTC. This translates into CASSPDKGASYNEQFF.

This clonotype was picked up a small number of times. V gene TRBV11-3 combines with J gene TRBJ2-2; possibly TRBD1 or TRBD2 for D (6 bases each). V shed 7 bases and J shed 2 bases, with 14 bases lying between them. The germline gives CDR1 SGHNT, CDR2 YENEEA. The CDR3 runs to 15 residues. CDR3 DNA sequence: TGTGCCAGCACCGTAGGGGGGATAAACACCGGGGAGCTGTTTTTT. Its protein product is CASTVGGINTGELFF. The complete variable domain, with remaining parts taken from reference TRBV11-3 and TRBJ2-2, reads EAGVVQSPRYKIIEKKQPVAFWCNPISGHNTLYWYLQNLGQGPELLIRYENEEAVDDSQLPKDRFSAERLKGVDSTLKIQPAELGDSAVYLCASTVGGINTGELFFGEGSRLTVL.

The chain combines TRBV12-3 or TRBV12-4 with TRBJ1-2; unclear D gene. The CDR3 runs 14 residues. V dropped 2 bases and J dropped 0 bases, with 7 bases sitting between them. The CDR3 coding sequence is TGTGCCAGCAGTTTACGAGTTTCTAACTATGGCTACACCTTC. Encoded protein: CASSLRVSNYGYTF.

This clonotype was recorded many times. The V call is TRBV3-1, the J call TRBJ1-4; no clear D. Germline V lookup: CDR1 LGHDT, CDR2 YNNKEL (reference sequence). Trimming pared 4 bases from V and 1 base from J, leaving 13 bases between. There are 16 residues in the CDR3. In DNA, the CDR3 is TGTGCCAGCAGCCGATCCGGGCGCGGAACTAATGAAAAACTGTTTTTT. The encoded protein is CASSRSGRGTNEKLFF.

This clonotype was recorded at least ten times. This chain's CDR3 is CASALRGNIQYF. In DNA, the CDR3 is TGTGCCAGCGCGCTCAGAGGGAACATTCAGTACTTC. The chain has TRBV12-3 or TRBV12-4 and TRBJ2-4, with D perhaps matching TRBD2 (5 bases). The germline V and J ends were trimmed by 8 bases and 7 bases, with 12 bases remaining between them. The CDR3 covers 12 residues.

This clonotype was counted ten times or more. This rearrangement joins TRBV20-1 to TRBJ2-3; possible D gene TRBD2, 6 bases. The CDR3 runs 14 residues. Germline CDR1 and CDR2: DFQATT and SNEGSKA (reference sequence). Trimming removed 4 bases at V and 0 bases at J, with 11 bases between. In DNA form, the CDR3 reads TGCAGTGCTACGGGGGACGCTAGCACAGATACGCAGTATTTT. Encoded protein: CSATGDASTDTQYF.

Many counts were recorded for this clonotype. The gene calls are TRBV11-2 and TRBJ2-5; tentatively, D is TRBD2 (6 bases). This CDR3 contains 15 residues. The germline CDR1 and CDR2 sequences are SGHAT and FQNNGV. Trimming pared 3 bases from V and 1 base from J, leaving 12 bases between. The CDR3 nucleotides are TGTGCCAGCAGCTTTGGAGCGGGTCCCCAAGAGACCCAGTACTTC. This sequence encodes CASSFGAGPQETQYF. Drawing the rest from reference TRBV11-2 and TRBJ2-5, the complete variable domain is EAGVAQSPRYKIIEKRQSVAFWCNPISGHATLYWYQQILGQGPKLLIQFQNNGVVDDSQLPKDRFSAERLKGVDSTLKIQPAKLEDSAVYLCASSFGAGPQETQYFGPGTRLLVL.

At least ten counts were recorded for this clonotype. Written as DNA, the CDR3 is TGTGCCTCCCGGGACAGGATAAACACTGAAGCTTTCTTT. Translated: CASRDRINTEAFF. The gene calls are TRBV6-1 and TRBJ1-1; 8 bases are a match to TRBD1. Germline lookup yields CDR1 MNHNS and CDR2 SASEGT. The CDR3 is 13 amino acids. After removal of 11 bases from V and 2 bases from J, the junction contained 7 bases not matched to a gene.

For this clonotype: A read error may be the cause here, since a much bigger clone is one base away. This chain links TRBV7-8 with TRBJ1-2; D gene unclear. CDR3 size: 15 residues. Germline values: CDR1 SGHVS, CDR2 FQNEAQ. The CDR3 bases are TGTGCCAGCAGCACTGGACCCCCCGATAACTGTGGCTACACCTTC. Translating gives CASSTGPPDNCGYTF.

This clonotype was counted ten times or more. In DNA, the CDR3 is TGTGCCAGCAGCCCCCCCCGCGGTCAGGACAACTCCTACGAGCAGTACTTC. Residues: CASSPPRGQDNSYEQYF. The chain uses TRBV7-9 and TRBJ2-7; a weak D match, TRBD1 (5 bases). In germline, CDR1 is SEHNR, CDR2 FQNEAQ (reference sequence). Trimming shortened V by 5 bases and J by 0 bases, and 20 bases separated the two germline ends. The CDR3 is 17 residues long.

The chain joins TRBV9 to TRBJ2-4; the D gene is possibly TRBD2 (5 bases). V was trimmed by 3 bases and J by 8 bases, leaving 6 bases between them. The CDR3 totals 11 residues. CDR1 and CDR2 (germline): SGDLS, YYNGEE. CDR3 region: CASSAGDIQYF. The CDR3 nucleotides read TGTGCCAGCAGCGCCGGGGACATTCAGTACTTC.

This clonotype occurred a few times. This chain connects TRBV30 to TRBJ1-2; D unclear. V was shortened by 2 bases and J by 8 bases, with 9 bases between the two germline ends. CDR1 is GTSNPN and CDR2 is SVGIG in the germline V gene (reference sequence). CDR3 length equals 11 residues. CDR3 DNA sequence: TGTGCCTGGAGTAGGATGGGCGGCTACACCTTC. Translated: CAWSRMGGYTF.

To note about this clonotype: A single base separates this from a much larger clone, so it may be a read error. The DNA of the CDR3 is TGTGCCAGCCGTATGGGAGTCAACCGATACAATGAGCAGTACTTC. Translated, it gives CASRMGVNRYNEQYF. V gene TRBV6-1 combines with J gene TRBJ2-7, with D possibly being TRBD2 (5 bases). CDR3 length: 15 amino acids. CDR1 is MNHNS, CDR2 SASEGT, per germline. Trimming stripped 8 bases from V and 7 bases from J, with 24 bases between.

This clonotype was seen ten or more times. The rearrangement uses TRBV3-1 and TRBJ1-1; unclear D gene. The CDR3 is made up of 13 amino acids. The ends were cut back, 5 bases at V and 1 base at J, with 8 bases in the middle. Germline loops: CDR1 LGHDT, CDR2 YNNKEL (reference sequence). This CDR3 reads CASSDRKNTEAFF. CDR3 nucleotides: TGTGCCAGCAGCGACCGGAAGAACACTGAAGCTTTCTTT.

The chain carries TRBV9 and TRBJ1-1; maybe TRBD1 (5 bases). The CDR3 covers 15 residues. V lost 0 bases to trimming and J lost 1 base, with 10 bases between them. Germline CDR1 and CDR2: SGDLS and YYNGEE. The CDR3 reads CASSVAETANTEAFF. The CDR3 nucleotides are TGTGCCAGCAGCGTAGCTGAGACAGCGAACACTGAAGCTTTCTTT. Based on the CDR3 plus reference TRBV9 and TRBJ1-1, the full variable domain is DSGVTQTPKHLITATGQRVTLRCSPRSGDLSVYWYQQSLDQGLQFLIQYYNGEERAKGNILERFSAQQFPDLHSELNLSSLELGDSALYFCASSVAETANTEAFFGQGTRLTVV.